This passage covers 4 T cell receptor beta chains from one sample sequenced in a study of cytomegalovirus exposure and HLA in healthy donors. 13 Jbeta primers and 60 Vbeta primers were used for the PCR. Sequencing used immunoSEQ multiplex PCR; TCRdb keeps in-frame clones, though not all of them. The sample shows about 120,000 clones, 70% to 80% of them seen only once. Sequences were obtained from PBMCs. The source of these receptors is a man aged 35-49 years in good health and CMV-seropositive.

This clone was counted a few times. This chain uses TRBV6-5 with TRBJ2-7, with 9 bases identical to TRBD1. J gave up 5 bases and V 4 bases, and 12 bases lay outside the gene matches. Germline V gene data show CDR1 as MNHEY and CDR2 as SVGAGI. The CDR3 is made up of 16 amino acids. In DNA form, the CDR3 reads TGTGCCAGCAGTTCTCTTCCTGGACAGGGGATCAACGAGCAGTACTTC. It translates to CASSSLPGQGINEQYF.

This clone has more than one count but fewer than ten. At the DNA level, this CDR3 is encoded by other sequences in the same sample as well. The rearrangement uses TRBV19 and TRBJ1-1; TRBD1 aligns across 9 bases. V lost 6 bases, J lost 5 bases, and 4 bases stayed unmatched. From germline, CDR1 is LNHDA and CDR2 SQIVND (reference sequence). This CDR3 region has 13 residues. The CDR3 protein is CASRGQGGTEAFF. The CDR3 DNA sequence: TGTGCCAGTAGGGGACAGGGAGGGACTGAAGCTTTCTTT.

The rearrangement joins TRBV7-2 to TRBJ1-3, with D possibly matching TRBD1 (6 bases). Germline CDR1 reads SGHTA; CDR2 reads FQGNSA. The CDR3 contains 13 residues. V gave up 5 bases and J gave up 4 bases, with 9 bases separating them. The CDR3 DNA follows: TGTGCCAGCAGCCATGGACAGGGAAACACCATATATTTT. Its protein product is CASSHGQGNTIYF.

The gene calls are TRBV5-6 and TRBJ1-4; no firm D call. V lost 5 bases and J 1 base, leaving 12 bases between the germline ends. The CDR3 is made up of 15 amino acids. Germline CDR1 SGHDT, CDR2 YYEEEE. The DNA of the CDR3 is TGTGCCAGCAGTACCCGGGGAGGAACTAATGAAAAACTGTTTTTT. Translation gives CASSTRGGTNEKLFF.